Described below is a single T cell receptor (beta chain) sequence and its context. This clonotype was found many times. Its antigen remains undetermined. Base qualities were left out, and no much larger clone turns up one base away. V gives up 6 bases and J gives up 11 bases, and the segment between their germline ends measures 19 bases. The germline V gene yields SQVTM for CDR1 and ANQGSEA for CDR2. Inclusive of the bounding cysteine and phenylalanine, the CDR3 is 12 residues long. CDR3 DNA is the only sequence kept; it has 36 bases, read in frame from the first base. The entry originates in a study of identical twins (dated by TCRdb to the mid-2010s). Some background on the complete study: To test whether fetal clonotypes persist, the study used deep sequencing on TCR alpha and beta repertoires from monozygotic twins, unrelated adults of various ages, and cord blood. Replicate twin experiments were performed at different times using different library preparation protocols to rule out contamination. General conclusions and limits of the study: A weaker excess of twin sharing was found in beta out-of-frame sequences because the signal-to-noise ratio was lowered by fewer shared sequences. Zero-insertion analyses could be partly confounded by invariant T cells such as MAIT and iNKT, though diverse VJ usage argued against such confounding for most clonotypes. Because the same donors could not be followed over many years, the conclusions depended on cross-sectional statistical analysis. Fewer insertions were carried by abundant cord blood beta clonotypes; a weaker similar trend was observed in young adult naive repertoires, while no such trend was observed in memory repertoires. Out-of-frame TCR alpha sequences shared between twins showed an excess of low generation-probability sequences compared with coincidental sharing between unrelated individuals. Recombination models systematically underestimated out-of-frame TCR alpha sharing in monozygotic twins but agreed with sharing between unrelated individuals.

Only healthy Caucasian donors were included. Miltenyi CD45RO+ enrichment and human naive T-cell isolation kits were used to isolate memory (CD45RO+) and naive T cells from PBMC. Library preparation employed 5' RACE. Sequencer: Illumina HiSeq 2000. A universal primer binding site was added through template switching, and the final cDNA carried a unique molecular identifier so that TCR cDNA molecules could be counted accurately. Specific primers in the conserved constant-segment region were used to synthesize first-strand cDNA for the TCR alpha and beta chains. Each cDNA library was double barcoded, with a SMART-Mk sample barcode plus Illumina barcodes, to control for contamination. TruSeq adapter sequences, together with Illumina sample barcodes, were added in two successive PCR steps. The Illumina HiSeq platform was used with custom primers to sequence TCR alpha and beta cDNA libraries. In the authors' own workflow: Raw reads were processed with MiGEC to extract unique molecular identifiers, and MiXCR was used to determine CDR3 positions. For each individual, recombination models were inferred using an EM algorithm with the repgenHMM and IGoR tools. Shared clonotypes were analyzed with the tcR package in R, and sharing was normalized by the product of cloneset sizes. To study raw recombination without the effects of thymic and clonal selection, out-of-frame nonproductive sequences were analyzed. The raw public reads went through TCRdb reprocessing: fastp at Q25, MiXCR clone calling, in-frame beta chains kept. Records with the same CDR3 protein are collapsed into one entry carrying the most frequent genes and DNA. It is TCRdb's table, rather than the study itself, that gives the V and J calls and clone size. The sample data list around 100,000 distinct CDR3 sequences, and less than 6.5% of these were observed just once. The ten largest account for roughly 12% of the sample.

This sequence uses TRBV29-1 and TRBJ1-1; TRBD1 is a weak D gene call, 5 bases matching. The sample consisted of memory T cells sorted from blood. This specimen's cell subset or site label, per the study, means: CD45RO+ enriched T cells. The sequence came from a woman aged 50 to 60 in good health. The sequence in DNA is TGCAGCGTCATTTCGGCGGGGGAAAGGGCTTTCTTT. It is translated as CSVISAGERAFF.